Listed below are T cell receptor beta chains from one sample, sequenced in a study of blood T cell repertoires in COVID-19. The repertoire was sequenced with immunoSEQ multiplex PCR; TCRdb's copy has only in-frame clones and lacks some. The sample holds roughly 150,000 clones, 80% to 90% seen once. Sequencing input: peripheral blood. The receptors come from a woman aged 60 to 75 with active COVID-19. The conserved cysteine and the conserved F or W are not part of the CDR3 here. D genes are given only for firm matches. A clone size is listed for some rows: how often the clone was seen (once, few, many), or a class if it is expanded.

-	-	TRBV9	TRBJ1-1	ASSRENTEAF
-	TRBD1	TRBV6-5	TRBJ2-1	ASSYRTGSLYNEQF
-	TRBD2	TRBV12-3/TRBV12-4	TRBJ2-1	ASSSRTSGEQF
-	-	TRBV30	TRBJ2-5	AWSSGPPMGETQY
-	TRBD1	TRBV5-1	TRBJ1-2	ASSSGQGGLGYT
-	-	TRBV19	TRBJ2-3	ASSIQDTALDTDTQY
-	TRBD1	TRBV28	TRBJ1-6	ASREQGARNSPLH
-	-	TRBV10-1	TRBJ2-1	ASSESNAGMIGNEQF
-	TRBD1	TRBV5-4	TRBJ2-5	ASSLVGGAWETQY
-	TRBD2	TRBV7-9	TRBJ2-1	ASSLLAGEYNEQF
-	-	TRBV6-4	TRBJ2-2	ASSELAGTGELF
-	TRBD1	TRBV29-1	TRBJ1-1	SVEGGLKGQGTWAF
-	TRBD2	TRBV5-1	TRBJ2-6	ASSLAAGAAGANVLT
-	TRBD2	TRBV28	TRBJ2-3	ASSLTQLAGGPQY
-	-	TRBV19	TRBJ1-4	ASRPRGVGKLF
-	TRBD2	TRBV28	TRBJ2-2	ASSLRTSGNTGELF
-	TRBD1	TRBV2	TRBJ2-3	ASSRTGGSTDTQY
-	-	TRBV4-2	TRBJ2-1	ASSQAGADNEQF
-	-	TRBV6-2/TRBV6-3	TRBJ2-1	ASSYSETRNEQF
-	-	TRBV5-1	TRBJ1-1	ASSLGSGTEAF
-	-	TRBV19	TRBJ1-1	ASSMGGQGGTEAF
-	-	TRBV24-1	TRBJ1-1	ATSDLTGTEAF
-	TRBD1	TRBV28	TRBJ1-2	ASSPGTGGGIYGYT
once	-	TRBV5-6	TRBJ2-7	ASSSLIALTQTHEQY
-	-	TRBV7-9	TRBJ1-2	ASSSVLGYT
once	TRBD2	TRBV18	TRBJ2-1	ASSPGTSPTEQF
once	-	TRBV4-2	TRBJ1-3	ASSQGTVVSGNTIY
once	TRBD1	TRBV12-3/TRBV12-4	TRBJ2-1	ASSFRGHNEQF
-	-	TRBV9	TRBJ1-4	ASSVLNRDSELF
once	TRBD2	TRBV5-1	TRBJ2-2	ASSPRPSGSLNTGELF
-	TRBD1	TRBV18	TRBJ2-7	ASSPRDRYSEQY
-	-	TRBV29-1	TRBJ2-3	SAETGISTDTQY
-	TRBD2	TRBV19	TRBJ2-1	ASSLAGGRYNEQF
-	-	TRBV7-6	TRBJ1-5	ASSLQGLTGDNQPQH
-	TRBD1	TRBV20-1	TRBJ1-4	SASGTAIDSDEKLF
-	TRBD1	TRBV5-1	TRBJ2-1	ASSLFQGAKNEQF
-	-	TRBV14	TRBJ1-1	ASSQGRGGSRNTEAF
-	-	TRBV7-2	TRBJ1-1	ASSLEGVRMNTEAF
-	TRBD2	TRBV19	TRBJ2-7	ASRGLAEPYEQY
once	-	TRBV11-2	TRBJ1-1	ASSSQTGLHTEAF
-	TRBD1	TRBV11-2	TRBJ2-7	ASSRQGQAYEQY
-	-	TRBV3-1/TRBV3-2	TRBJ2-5	ASTSYLRDSGETQY